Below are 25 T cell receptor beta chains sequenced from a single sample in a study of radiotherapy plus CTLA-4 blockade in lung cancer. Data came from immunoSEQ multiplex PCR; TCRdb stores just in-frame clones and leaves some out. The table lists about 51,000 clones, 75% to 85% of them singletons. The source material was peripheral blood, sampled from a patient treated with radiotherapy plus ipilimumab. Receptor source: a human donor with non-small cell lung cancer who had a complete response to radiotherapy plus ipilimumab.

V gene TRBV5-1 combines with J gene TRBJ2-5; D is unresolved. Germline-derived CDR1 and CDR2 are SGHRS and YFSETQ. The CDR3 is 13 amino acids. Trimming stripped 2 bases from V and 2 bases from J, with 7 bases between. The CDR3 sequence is CASSFTSQETQYF. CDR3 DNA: TGCGCCAGCAGCTTCACATCACAAGAGACCCAGTACTTC.

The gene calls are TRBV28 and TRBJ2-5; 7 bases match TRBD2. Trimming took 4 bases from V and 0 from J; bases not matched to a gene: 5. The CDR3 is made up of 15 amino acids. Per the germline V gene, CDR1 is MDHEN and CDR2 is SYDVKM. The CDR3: CASSSAGRYQETQYF. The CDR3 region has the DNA TGTGCCAGCAGTTCAGCGGGAAGGTACCAAGAGACCCAGTACTTC.

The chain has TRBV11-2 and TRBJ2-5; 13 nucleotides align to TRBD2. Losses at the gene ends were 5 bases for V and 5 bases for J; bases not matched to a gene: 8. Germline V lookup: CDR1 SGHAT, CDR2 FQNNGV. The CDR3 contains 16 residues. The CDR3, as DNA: TGTGCCAGCAGCCCCACTAGCGGGAGGGCCCGGGAGACCCAGTACTTC. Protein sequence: CASSPTSGRARETQYF.

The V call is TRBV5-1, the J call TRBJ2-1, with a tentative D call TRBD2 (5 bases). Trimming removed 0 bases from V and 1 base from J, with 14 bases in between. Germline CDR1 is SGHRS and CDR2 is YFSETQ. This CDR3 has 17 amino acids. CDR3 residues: CASSLGGADPSYNEQFF. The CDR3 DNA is TGCGCCAGCAGCTTGGGGGGAGCGGACCCTTCCTACAATGAGCAGTTCTTC.

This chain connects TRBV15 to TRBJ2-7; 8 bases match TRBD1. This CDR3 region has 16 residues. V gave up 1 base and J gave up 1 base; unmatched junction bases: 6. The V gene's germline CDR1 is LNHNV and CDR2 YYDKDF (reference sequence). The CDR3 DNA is TGTGCCACCAGCAGAGGAGGGACAGGAGGATCCTACGAGCAGTACGTC. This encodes CATSRGGTGGSYEQYV.

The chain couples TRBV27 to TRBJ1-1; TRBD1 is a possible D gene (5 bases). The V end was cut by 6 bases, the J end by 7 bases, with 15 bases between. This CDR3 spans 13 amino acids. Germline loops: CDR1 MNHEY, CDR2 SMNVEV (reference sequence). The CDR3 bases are TGTGCCAGCAGGGCCGGGGACGGGGGTGAAGCTTTCTTT. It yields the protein CASRAGDGGEAFF.

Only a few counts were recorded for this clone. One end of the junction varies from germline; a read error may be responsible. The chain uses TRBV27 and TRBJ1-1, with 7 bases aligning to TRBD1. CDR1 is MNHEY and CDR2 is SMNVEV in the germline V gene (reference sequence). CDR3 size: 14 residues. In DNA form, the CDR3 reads TGTGCCAGCAATCCGACAGGGAGGAACGCTGAAGCTTTCTTT. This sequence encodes CASNPTGRNAEAFF.

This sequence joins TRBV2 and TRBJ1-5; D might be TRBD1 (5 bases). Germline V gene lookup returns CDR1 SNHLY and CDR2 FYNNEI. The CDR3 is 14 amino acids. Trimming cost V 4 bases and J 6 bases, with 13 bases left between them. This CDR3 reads CASSAGREGQPQHF. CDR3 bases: TGTGCCAGCAGTGCGGGCAGGGAGGGTCAGCCCCAGCATTTT.

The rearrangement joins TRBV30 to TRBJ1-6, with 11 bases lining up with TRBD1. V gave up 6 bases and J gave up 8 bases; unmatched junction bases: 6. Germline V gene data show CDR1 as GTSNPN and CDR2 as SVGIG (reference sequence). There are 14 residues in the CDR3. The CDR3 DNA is TGTGCCTGTTTGATGGGACAGGGGGATTCACCCCTCCACTTT. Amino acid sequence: CACLMGQGDSPLHF.

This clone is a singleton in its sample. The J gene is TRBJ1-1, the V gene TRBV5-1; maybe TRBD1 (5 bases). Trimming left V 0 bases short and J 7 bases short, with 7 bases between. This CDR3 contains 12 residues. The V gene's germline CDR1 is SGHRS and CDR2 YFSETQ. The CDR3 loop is CASSLAGHEAFF. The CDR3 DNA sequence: TGCGCCAGCAGCTTGGCCGGACATGAAGCTTTCTTT.

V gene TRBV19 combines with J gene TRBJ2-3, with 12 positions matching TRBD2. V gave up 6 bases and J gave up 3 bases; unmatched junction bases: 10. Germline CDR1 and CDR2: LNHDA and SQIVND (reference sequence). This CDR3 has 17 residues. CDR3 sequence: CASRGPTSGSGTDTQYF. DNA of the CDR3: TGTGCCAGTAGGGGGCCGACTAGCGGGAGTGGTACAGATACGCAGTATTTT.

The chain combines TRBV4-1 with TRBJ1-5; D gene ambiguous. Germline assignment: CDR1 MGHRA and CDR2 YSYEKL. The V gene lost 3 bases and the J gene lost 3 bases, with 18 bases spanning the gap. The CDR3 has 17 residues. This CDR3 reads CASSQAPIRGINQPQHF. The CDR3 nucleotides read TGCGCCAGCAGCCAGGCGCCGATCCGGGGAATCAATCAGCCCCAGCATTTT.

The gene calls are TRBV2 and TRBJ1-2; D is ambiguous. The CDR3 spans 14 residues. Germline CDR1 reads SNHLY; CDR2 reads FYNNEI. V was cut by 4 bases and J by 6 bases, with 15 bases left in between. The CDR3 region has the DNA TGTGCCAGCAGTGTTCAACCGGGGAACCATGGCTACACCTTC. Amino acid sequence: CASSVQPGNHGYTF.

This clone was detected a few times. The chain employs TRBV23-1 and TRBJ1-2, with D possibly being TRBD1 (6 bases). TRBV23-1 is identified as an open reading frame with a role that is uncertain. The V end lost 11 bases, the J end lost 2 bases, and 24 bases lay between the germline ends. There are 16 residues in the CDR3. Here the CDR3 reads CAWQMGHLNMNYGYTF. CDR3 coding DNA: TGCGCCTGGCAAATGGGACACCTTAATATGAACTATGGCTACACCTTC.

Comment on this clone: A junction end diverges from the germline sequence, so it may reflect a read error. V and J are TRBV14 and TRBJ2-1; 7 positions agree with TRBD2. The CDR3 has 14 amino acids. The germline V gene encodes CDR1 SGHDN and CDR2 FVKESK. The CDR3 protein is CVSSRLADNNEQFF. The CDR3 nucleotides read TGTGTCAGCAGCCGACTAGCAGATAACAATGAGCAGTTCTTC.

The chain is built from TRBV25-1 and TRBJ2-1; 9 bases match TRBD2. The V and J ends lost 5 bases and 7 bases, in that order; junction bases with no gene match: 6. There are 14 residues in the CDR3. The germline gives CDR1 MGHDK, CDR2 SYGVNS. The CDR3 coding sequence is TGTGCCAGCAGTCTAGCGGGGATGAGGAATGAGCAGTTCTTC. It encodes CASSLAGMRNEQFF.

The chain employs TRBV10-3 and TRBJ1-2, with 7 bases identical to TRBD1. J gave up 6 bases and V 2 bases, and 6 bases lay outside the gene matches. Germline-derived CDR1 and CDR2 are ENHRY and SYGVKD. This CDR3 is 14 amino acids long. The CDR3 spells CAISEDDRDNGYTF. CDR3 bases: TGTGCCATCAGTGAGGACGACAGGGATAATGGCTACACCTTC.

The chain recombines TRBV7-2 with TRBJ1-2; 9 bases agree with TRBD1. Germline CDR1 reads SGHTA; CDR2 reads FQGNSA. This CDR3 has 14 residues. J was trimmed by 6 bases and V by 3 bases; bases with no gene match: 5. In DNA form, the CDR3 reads TGTGCCAGCAGCTTTCGGACAGGGGCGAATGGCTACACCTTC. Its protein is CASSFRTGANGYTF.

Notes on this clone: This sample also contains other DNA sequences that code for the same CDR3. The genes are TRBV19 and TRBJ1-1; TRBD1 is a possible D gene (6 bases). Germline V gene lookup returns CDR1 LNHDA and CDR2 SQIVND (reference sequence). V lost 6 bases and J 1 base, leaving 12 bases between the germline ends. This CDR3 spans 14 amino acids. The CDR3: CASSPGQRNTEAFF. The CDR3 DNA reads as TGTGCCAGTAGCCCGGGACAAAGGAACACTGAAGCTTTCTTT.

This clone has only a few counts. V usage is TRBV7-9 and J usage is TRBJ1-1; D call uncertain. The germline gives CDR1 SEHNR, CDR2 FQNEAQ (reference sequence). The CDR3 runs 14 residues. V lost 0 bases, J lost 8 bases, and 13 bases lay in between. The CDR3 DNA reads TGTGCCAGCAGCTTAGCTATCCGGGGTTCAGAAGCTTTCTTT. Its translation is CASSLAIRGSEAFF.

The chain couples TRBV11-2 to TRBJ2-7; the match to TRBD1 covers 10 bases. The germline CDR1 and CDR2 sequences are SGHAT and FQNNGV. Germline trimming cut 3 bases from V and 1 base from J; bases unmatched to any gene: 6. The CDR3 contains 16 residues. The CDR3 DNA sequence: TGTGCCAGCAGCTTTGCCTCGGGACAGGGGTCCTACGAGCAGTACTTC. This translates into CASSFASGQGSYEQYF.

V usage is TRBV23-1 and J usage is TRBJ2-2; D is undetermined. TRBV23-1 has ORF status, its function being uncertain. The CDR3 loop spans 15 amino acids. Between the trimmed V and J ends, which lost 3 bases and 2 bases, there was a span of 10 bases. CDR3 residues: CASSQKARNTGELFF. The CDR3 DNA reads TGCGCCAGCAGTCAGAAAGCCCGAAACACCGGGGAGCTGTTTTTT.

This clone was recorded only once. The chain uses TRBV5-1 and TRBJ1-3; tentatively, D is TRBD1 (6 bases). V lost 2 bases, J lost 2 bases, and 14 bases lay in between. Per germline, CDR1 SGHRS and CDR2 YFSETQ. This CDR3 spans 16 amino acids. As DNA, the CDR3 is TGCGCCAGCAGCTTATACGGGGGGACAACTGGAAACACCATATATTTT. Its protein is CASSLYGGTTGNTIYF.

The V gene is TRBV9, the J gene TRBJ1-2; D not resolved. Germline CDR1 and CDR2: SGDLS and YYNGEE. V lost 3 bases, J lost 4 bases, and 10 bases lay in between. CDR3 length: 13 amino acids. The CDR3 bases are TGTGCCAGCAGCGGCGAAGCTACCTATGGCTACACCTTC. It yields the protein CASSGEATYGYTF.

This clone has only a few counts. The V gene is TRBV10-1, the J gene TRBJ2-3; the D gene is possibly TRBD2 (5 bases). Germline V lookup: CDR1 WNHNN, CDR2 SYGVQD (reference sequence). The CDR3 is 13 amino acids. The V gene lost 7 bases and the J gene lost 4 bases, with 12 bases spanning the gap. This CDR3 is CASNDRGSDTQYF. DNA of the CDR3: TGCGCCAGCAATGACCGGGGTTCAGATACGCAGTATTTT.